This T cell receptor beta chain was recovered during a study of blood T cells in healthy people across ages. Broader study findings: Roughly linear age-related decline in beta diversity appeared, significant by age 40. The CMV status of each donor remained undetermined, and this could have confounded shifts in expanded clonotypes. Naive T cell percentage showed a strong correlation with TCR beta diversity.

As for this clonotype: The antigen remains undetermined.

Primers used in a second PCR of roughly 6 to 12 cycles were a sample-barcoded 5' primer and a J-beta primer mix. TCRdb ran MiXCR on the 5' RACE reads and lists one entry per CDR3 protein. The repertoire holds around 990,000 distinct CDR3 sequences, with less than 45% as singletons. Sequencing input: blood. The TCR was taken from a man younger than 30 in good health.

Written as DNA, the CDR3 is TGCAGTGCTTATCCTAGGTCAACCGGGGAGCTGTTTTTT. Amino acid sequence: CSAYPRSTGELFF. The V gene is TRBV20-1, the J gene TRBJ2-2, with unresolved D. The CDR3 totals 13 residues. V lost 5 bases and J lost 5, with 12 bases in between. Germline assignment: CDR1 DFQATT and CDR2 SNEGSKA (reference sequence).